Each of the 8 T cell receptor beta chains below was sequenced from the same sample in a study of cytomegalovirus exposure and HLA in healthy donors. It was with 60 Vbeta and 13 Jbeta primers that the PCR ran. Clones were read by immunoSEQ multiplex PCR, and TCRdb kept only the in-frame ones, dropping some. The data show tens of thousands of clones, approximately 60% seen once. Input material: PBMCs. These receptors were taken from a woman aged 45-65 years in good health and CMV-seropositive.

The chain carries TRBV6-1 and TRBJ2-5; 7 bases fit TRBD1. This CDR3 is built from 14 residues. V shed 5 bases and J 1 base; nucleotides not matched to a gene: 4. Germline V CDR1 and CDR2: MNHNS, SASEGT. This CDR3 reads CASSLGTVQETQYF. CDR3 nucleotide sequence: TGTGCCAGCAGTCTAGGGACAGTCCAAGAGACCCAGTACTTC.

The chain employs TRBV4-3 and TRBJ2-2; D uncertain. Germline V gene data show CDR1 as LGHNA and CDR2 as YSLEER. Trimming cost V 4 bases and J 0 bases, with 9 bases left between them. CDR3 length equals 15 residues. The CDR3 nucleotides read TGCGCCAGCAGCCGGCAGGCTACGAACACCGGGGAGCTGTTTTTT. Amino acid sequence: CASSRQATNTGELFF.

The genes are TRBV19 and TRBJ1-2; D might be TRBD1 (5 bases). This CDR3 is 15 amino acids long. Germline CDR1 and CDR2: LNHDA and SQIVND (reference sequence). V lost 2 bases and J 3 bases, leaving 13 bases between the germline ends. CDR3 loop: CASSILPGPYYGYTF. CDR3 in DNA: TGTGCCAGTAGTATATTGCCAGGGCCCTACTATGGCTACACCTTC.

This clone was picked up a small number of times. This rearrangement joins TRBV27 to TRBJ1-1, with D perhaps TRBD1 (5 bases). Germline lookup yields CDR1 MNHEY and CDR2 SMNVEV (reference sequence). The CDR3 is 14 amino acids. V was clipped by 8 bases and J by 2 bases, with 15 bases between them. CDR3 coding DNA: TGTGCCAGCCTCGGGGGGTCTTTTAACACTGAAGCTTTCTTT. It is translated as CASLGGSFNTEAFF.

This clone occurred once. This chain connects TRBV6-5 to TRBJ2-3; 10 bases are a match to TRBD2. Germline CDR1 reads MNHEY; CDR2 reads SVGAGI. The CDR3 sequence is 14 residues long. V gave up 10 bases and J gave up 6 bases; unmatched junction bases: 10. CDR3 residues: CAIQLAGRPDTQYF. CDR3 DNA: TGTGCCATTCAACTAGCGGGGAGACCGGATACGCAGTATTTT.

The table lists this clone with a count of one. The V and J genes are TRBV19 and TRBJ2-3, with D possibly being TRBD1 (6 bases). Germline V gene sequence: CDR1 LNHDA, CDR2 SQIVND (reference sequence). The CDR3 covers 13 residues. Trimming took off 8 bases at V and 2 bases at J, with 11 bases between the two ends. The CDR3 loop reads CASQGRNTDTQYF. The CDR3 DNA sequence: TGTGCCAGTCAGGGGCGGAACACAGATACGCAGTATTTT.

The chain uses TRBV27 and TRBJ1-1; D may be TRBD1 (5 bases). The V end was cut by 4 bases, the J end by 4 bases, with 10 bases between. The germline V gene has CDR1 MNHEY and CDR2 SMNVEV (reference sequence). This CDR3 has 13 residues. The CDR3 DNA reads TGTGCCAGCAGTTGGAACCAGGGCACTGAAGCTTTCTTT. Its protein product is CASSWNQGTEAFF.

In DNA form, the CDR3 reads TGCAGTGCTTCTGACAGAGTTGAAGCTTTCTTT. Translating it yields CSASDRVEAFF. V and J are TRBV20-1 and TRBJ1-1, with a possible D match to TRBD1 (5 bases). Per germline, CDR1 DFQATT and CDR2 SNEGSKA (reference sequence). The CDR3 spans 11 residues. V lost 5 bases and J lost 7, with 11 bases in between.